Below, 3 T cell receptor beta chains from the same sample are listed, as sequenced in a study of blood T cell repertoires in COVID-19 (dated by TCRdb to 2018 to 2020). Library preparation used the immunoSEQ multiplex PCR assay. TCRdb stores this immuneACCESS table with in-frame sequences only. Part of the clones is absent; in the studies checked, under half of the shortfall reflects unresolved V genes, and no reason is known for the rest. The sample yields 350,000 to 450,000 clones; over 85% were counted once. The ten largest make up about 1.7% of the sample. The sequenced material came from PBMCs or T cells enriched from blood (not recorded which). These receptors came from a woman aged 25 to 39 who had recovered from COVID-19.

The chain carries TRBV7-9 and TRBJ2-1; TRBD1 agrees at 7 bases. Looked up from germline, CDR1 is SEHNR and CDR2 is FQNEAQ (reference sequence). J was trimmed by 14 bases and V by 5 bases; bases with no gene match: 12. This CDR3 is 13 amino acids long. CDR3 in amino acids: CASSLSEDRVEFF. The DNA for the CDR3 is TGTGCCAGCAGCCTTTCCGAAGACAGGGTGGAGTTCTTC.

This clone has a handful of counts. The V gene is TRBV3-1 (or the pseudogene TRBV3-2), the J gene TRBJ2-5; D call uncertain. The CDR3 contains 16 residues. The V gene's germline CDR1 is LGHDT and CDR2 YNNKEL (reference sequence). The V gene lost 0 bases and the J gene lost 3 bases, with 14 bases spanning the gap. CDR3 sequence (DNA): TGTGCCAGCAGCCAAGATAAGGAGTCGAAGAAAGAGACCCAGTACTTC. Its translation is CASSQDKESKKETQYF.

The chain has TRBV29-1 and TRBJ1-4, with a possible D match to TRBD1 (5 bases). The CDR3 extends over 13 amino acids. The germline CDR1 and CDR2 sequences are SQVTM and ANQGSEA. Deletions cut 7 bases from V and 0 bases from J, with 9 bases between. CDR3 sequence reads: CSAQGSTNEKLFF. CDR3 coding DNA: TGCAGCGCTCAGGGCTCAACTAATGAAAAACTGTTTTTT.